The 27 T cell receptor beta chains in this list originate from one sample, sequenced in a study of cytomegalovirus exposure and HLA in healthy donors. The PCR employed 60 Vbeta primers together with 13 Jbeta primers. Sequenced by immunoSEQ multiplex PCR; TCRdb stores in-frame clones only, minus some. The data contain 150,000 to 200,000 clones, roughly four fifths of them seen just once; the ten biggest clones take up 4% to 6%. Sequenced material: PBMCs. These receptors originate from a man aged 18 to 29 in good health and CMV-seronegative.

The chain employs TRBV7-9 and TRBJ1-6; TRBD1 agrees at 10 bases. V trimming: 5 bases; J trimming: 11 bases; junction bases outside the gene matches: 9. CDR1 is SEHNR and CDR2 is FQNEAQ in the germline V gene (reference sequence). This CDR3 has 15 residues. The CDR3 sequence: CASSRQGATRAPLHF. The DNA for the CDR3 is TGTGCCAGCAGCCGACAGGGGGCAACGAGGGCACCCCTCCACTTT.

Details on this clone: A junction end diverges from the germline sequence, so it may reflect a read error. The same CDR3 arises from other DNA sequences in this sample as well. The chain carries TRBV6-5 and TRBJ1-4, with D possibly matching TRBD1 (6 bases). The CDR3 runs 16 residues. Germline V lookup: CDR1 MNHEY, CDR2 SVGAGI. CDR3 residues: CASSYQTGLANEKLFF. The CDR3 region has the DNA TGTGCCAGCAGTTACCAAACAGGGTTGGCTAATGAAAAGCTGTTTTTT.

The chain joins TRBV16 to TRBJ2-7; the D is unclear. V lost 1 base, J lost 4 bases, and 8 bases lay in between. The CDR3 length is 13 residues. Germline V CDR1 and CDR2: KGHSY, FQNENV. The DNA for the CDR3 is TGTGCCAGCAGCCAATTAGAGATATACGAGCAGTACTTC. This codes for CASSQLEIYEQYF.

CDR3 region: CASREEGMTDTQYF. In DNA, the CDR3 is TGTGCCAGCAGGGAGGAGGGGATGACAGATACGCAGTATTTT. The chain recombines TRBV2 with TRBJ2-3; a possible D gene is TRBD2 (6 bases). The CDR3 length is 14 residues. CDR1 and CDR2 from the germline V gene are SNHLY and FYNNEI. V lost 6 bases and J 3 bases, leaving 13 bases between the germline ends.

V usage is TRBV2 and J usage is TRBJ2-2; D ambiguous. The CDR3 extends over 15 amino acids. The germline CDR1 and CDR2 sequences are SNHLY and FYNNEI. V shed 1 base and J shed 4 bases, with 10 bases lying between them. CDR3 coding DNA: TGTGCCAGCAGTGAAGTCCAGGCGTTCACCGGGGAGCTGTTTTTT. Its translation is CASSEVQAFTGELFF.

The J gene is TRBJ2-3, the V gene TRBV9; D perhaps matches TRBD2 (5 bases). The CDR3 loop spans 12 amino acids. Germline V gene lookup returns CDR1 SGDLS and CDR2 YYNGEE. The ends were cut back, 4 bases at V and 11 bases at J, with 14 bases in the middle. The CDR3 reads CASSIITGKQYF. DNA of the CDR3: TGTGCCAGCAGCATAATCACCGGGAAGCAGTATTTT.

In nucleotides, the CDR3 is TGTGCCAGCAGTTTAATCCTAGCGGGCCGAGAGACCCAGTACTTC. It specifies CASSLILAGRETQYF. The chain is built from TRBV27 and TRBJ2-5, with TRBD2 matching over 8 bases. J gave up 4 bases and V 2 bases, and 6 bases lay outside the gene matches. In germline, CDR1 is MNHEY, CDR2 SMNVEV (reference sequence). This CDR3 spans 15 amino acids.

This clone was seen more than once but under ten times. V is TRBV30 and J is TRBJ2-3; TRBD1 might be the D (5 bases). The germline CDR1 and CDR2 sequences are GTSNPN and SVGIG (reference sequence). The ends were cut back, 3 bases at V and 0 bases at J, with 13 bases in the middle. The CDR3 is 15 residues long. As DNA, the CDR3 is TGTGCCTGGAGGGCAGGGCCTTATAGCACAGATACGCAGTATTTT. It codes for CAWRAGPYSTDTQYF.

For the CDR3, the DNA is TGTGCCAGTGCGGGGGCGAATAGTGCCTACGAGCAGTACTTC. Translating gives CASAGANSAYEQYF. V is TRBV6-5 and J is TRBJ2-7; TRBD2 is a possible D gene (7 bases). Trimming cost V 9 bases and J 2 bases, with 17 bases left between them. Per germline, CDR1 MNHEY and CDR2 SVGAGI. There are 14 residues in the CDR3.

Only a few counts were recorded for this clone. V usage is TRBV5-1 and J usage is TRBJ2-1, with D perhaps TRBD2 (7 bases). This CDR3 is 18 amino acids long. V was trimmed by 3 bases and J by 2 bases, leaving 21 bases between them. Germline values: CDR1 SGHRS, CDR2 YFSETQ. The CDR3 sequence: CASSSGSRAGHTYNEQFF. CDR3 nucleotides: TGCGCCAGCAGCTCGGGATCGAGAGCGGGACATACCTACAATGAGCAGTTCTTC.

The chain uses TRBV21-1 and TRBJ2-7; the DNA was not compared with TRBD2, the D call given in the table. TRBV21-1 is tagged as a pseudogene. The CDR3 spans 16 residues. CDR3 bases: TGTGCCAGCAGCAAGGAACTAGCGGGAGGGCCCTACGAGCAGTACTTC. Translated: CASSKELAGGPYEQYF.

This CDR3 reads CAISESAQLNSPLHF. CDR3 nucleotide sequence: TGTGCCATCAGTGAGTCAGCCCAACTTAATTCACCCCTCCACTTT. V gene TRBV10-3 combines with J gene TRBJ1-6; D is ambiguous. This CDR3 spans 15 amino acids. CDR1 ENHRY and CDR2 SYGVKD come from the germline V gene. V was shortened by 0 bases and J by 6 bases, with 9 bases between the two germline ends.

This clone was seen more than once but under ten times. The chain employs TRBV4-1 and TRBJ1-1; no firm D call. Per the germline V gene, CDR1 is MGHRA and CDR2 is YSYEKL. The CDR3 length is 14 residues. Between the trimmed V and J ends, which lost 1 base and 0 bases, there was a span of 6 bases. The DNA for the CDR3 is TGCGCCAGCAGCCAAGGGGCTTTGAACACTGAAGCTTTCTTT. It codes for CASSQGALNTEAFF.

This clone occurred a few times. This sequence joins TRBV5-6 and TRBJ1-5; D is unclear. Germline V gene sequence: CDR1 SGHDT, CDR2 YYEEEE. Between the trimmed V and J ends, which lost 4 bases and 4 bases, there was a span of 15 bases. The CDR3 loop spans 15 amino acids. The CDR3 loop is CASSREGLGNQPQHF. In DNA form, the CDR3 reads TGTGCCAGCAGCAGGGAGGGTCTCGGAAATCAGCCCCAGCATTTT. The variable domain in full, completed from reference TRBV5-6 and TRBJ1-5, reads DAGVTQSPTHLIKTRGQQVTLRCSPKSGHDTVSWYQQALGQGPQFIFQYYEEEERQRGNFPDRFSGHQFPNYSSELNVNALLLGDSALYLCASSREGLGNQPQHFGDGTRLSIL.

The chain carries TRBV11-3 and TRBJ1-5; D unresolved. CDR1 and CDR2 (germline): SGHNT, YENEEA. The CDR3 has 13 residues. Trimming shortened V by 1 base and J by 5 bases, and 6 bases separated the two germline ends. The CDR3 region is CASSLASDQPQHF. The DNA of the CDR3 is TGTGCCAGCAGCTTAGCCTCAGATCAGCCCCAGCATTTT.

J is TRBJ2-1 and V is TRBV14; 7 bases align to TRBD2. The CDR3 consists of 15 residues. Germline lookup yields CDR1 SGHDN and CDR2 FVKESK. Trimming took 7 bases from V and 6 from J; bases not matched to a gene: 12. The DNA of the CDR3 is TGTGCCAGCAAGCCTGTTAGGGGAGGGTCCAATGAGCAGTTCTTC. Translation gives CASKPVRGGSNEQFF.

V gene TRBV7-9 combines with J gene TRBJ1-3; TRBD1 aligns across 9 bases. V shed 5 bases and J 7 bases; nucleotides not matched to a gene: 6. CDR3 length: 14 residues. Germline lookup yields CDR1 SEHNR and CDR2 FQNEAQ (reference sequence). The CDR3, as DNA: TGTGCCAGCAGCGTACAACAGGGGGCCAACACCATATATTTT. Encoded protein: CASSVQQGANTIYF.

The chain joins TRBV7-9 to TRBJ1-6; 7 bases map to TRBD1. The trim removed 8 bases at V and 6 bases at J, leaving 7 bases unmatched. Per the germline V gene, CDR1 is SEHNR and CDR2 is FQNEAQ (reference sequence). The CDR3 covers 14 residues. The CDR3 reads CASGRTGVNSPLHF. CDR3 coding DNA: TGTGCCAGCGGACGAACAGGGGTTAATTCACCCCTCCACTTT.

This CDR3 is CASSSGYQPQHF. For the CDR3, the DNA is TGTGCCAGCAGTTCAGGGTATCAGCCCCAGCATTTT. This chain uses TRBV28 with TRBJ1-5; maybe TRBD1 (5 bases). The CDR3 sequence is 12 residues long. CDR1 is MDHEN, CDR2 SYDVKM, per germline. V was pared by 4 bases and J by 5 bases, with 6 bases between.

This clone has more than one count but fewer than ten. The genes are TRBV6-5 and TRBJ2-2; D gene uncertain. The CDR3 sequence is 15 residues long. Germline values: CDR1 MNHEY, CDR2 SVGAGI. Trimming removed 5 bases from V and 9 bases from J, with 19 bases in between. CDR3 residues: CASSPPNSDIRELFF. In DNA, the CDR3 is TGTGCCAGCAGTCCCCCCAATTCAGACATTCGGGAGCTGTTTTTT.

The chain carries TRBV19 and TRBJ1-1; 8 bases line up with TRBD1. V lost 6 bases to trimming and J lost 8 bases; unmatched junction nucleotides: 11. The V gene's germline CDR1 is LNHDA and CDR2 SQIVND (reference sequence). This CDR3 comprises 14 residues. As DNA, the CDR3 is TGTGCCAGTAGGTTGGCAGGGGGCAGTGAGGAAGCTTTCTTT. Encoded protein: CASRLAGGSEEAFF. Full variable domain (rest looked up from reference TRBV19 and TRBJ1-1): DGGITQSPKYLFRKEGQNVTLSCEQNLNHDAMYWYRQDPGQGLRLIYYSQIVNDFQKGDIAEGYSVSREKKESFPLTVTSAQKNPTAFYLCASRLAGGSEEAFFGQGTRLTVV.

J is TRBJ2-2 and V is TRBV7-6; 8 positions match TRBD1. V gave up 1 base and J gave up 6 bases; unmatched junction bases: 4. Germline-derived CDR1 and CDR2 are SGHVS and FNYEAQ. The CDR3 is made up of 15 amino acids. CDR3 sequence: CASSLVQGASGELFF. CDR3 nucleotide sequence: TGTGCCAGCAGCTTAGTTCAGGGGGCGTCCGGGGAGCTGTTTTTT.

V gene TRBV27 combines with J gene TRBJ2-7; possible D gene TRBD2, 6 bases. This CDR3 contains 14 residues. The V end was cut by 5 bases, the J end by 2 bases, with 13 bases between. Germline values: CDR1 MNHEY, CDR2 SMNVEV (reference sequence). CDR3 sequence (DNA): TGTGCCAGCAGTGGTTCGGGACTTCCCTACGAGCAGTACTTC. Translating gives CASSGSGLPYEQYF.

This rearrangement joins TRBV7-9 to TRBJ1-5; 7 bases agree with TRBD1. CDR1 is SEHNR and CDR2 is FQNEAQ in the germline V gene (reference sequence). The length of the CDR3 is 15 residues. V shed 2 bases, J shed 4 bases, and the junction held 5 bases outside the gene matches. CDR3 in amino acids: CASSLSGQRNQPQHF. CDR3 in DNA: TGTGCCAGCAGCTTATCGGGACAGAGAAATCAGCCCCAGCATTTT. Drawing the rest from reference TRBV7-9 and TRBJ1-5, the complete variable domain is DTGVSQNPRHKITKRGQNVTFRCDPISEHNRLYWYRQTLGQGPEFLTYFQNEAQLEKSRLLSDRFSAERPKGSFSTLEIQRTEQGDSAMYLCASSLSGQRNQPQHFGDGTRLSIL.

This chain uses TRBV18 with TRBJ2-7; D is perhaps TRBD2 (6 bases). This CDR3 has 14 amino acids. V was clipped by 5 bases and J by 1 base, with 12 bases between them. Germline-derived CDR1 and CDR2 are KGHSH and LQKENI. CDR3: CASSAAGDSYEQYF. The CDR3 region has the DNA TGTGCCAGCTCAGCAGCGGGCGATTCCTACGAGCAGTACTTC.

This clone was seen a few times. This chain links TRBV6-6 with TRBJ1-1, with TRBD1 matching over 9 bases. CDR1 is MNHNY and CDR2 is SVGAGI in the germline V gene (reference sequence). The V segment lost 6 bases and the J segment 3 bases; nucleotides outside the gene matches: 8. This CDR3 has 15 amino acids. The CDR3 coding sequence is TGTGCCAGCAGGCGAGACAGGGGGACCCACACTGAAGCTTTCTTT. It yields the protein CASRRDRGTHTEAFF.

This chain connects TRBV5-8 to TRBJ1-2; D is unresolved. This CDR3 has 13 residues. V lost 0 bases to trimming and J lost 7 bases, with 10 bases between them. Per the germline V gene, CDR1 is SGHTS and CDR2 is YDEGEE. DNA of the CDR3: TGTGCCAGCAGCTTGGGAGGCCTCTCTGGCTACACCTTC. Translating gives CASSLGGLSGYTF.